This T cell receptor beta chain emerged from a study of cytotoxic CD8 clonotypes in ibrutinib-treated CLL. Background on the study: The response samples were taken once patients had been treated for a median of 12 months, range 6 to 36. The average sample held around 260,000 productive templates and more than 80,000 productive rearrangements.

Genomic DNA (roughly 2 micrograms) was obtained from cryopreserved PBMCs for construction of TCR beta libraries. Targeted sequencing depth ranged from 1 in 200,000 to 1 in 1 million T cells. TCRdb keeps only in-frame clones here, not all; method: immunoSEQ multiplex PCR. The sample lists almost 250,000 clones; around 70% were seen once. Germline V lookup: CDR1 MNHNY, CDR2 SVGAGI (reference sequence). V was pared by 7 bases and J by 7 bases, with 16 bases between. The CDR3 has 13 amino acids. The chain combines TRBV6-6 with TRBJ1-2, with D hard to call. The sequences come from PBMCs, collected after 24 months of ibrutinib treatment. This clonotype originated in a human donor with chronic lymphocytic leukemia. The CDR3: CASISDIVGGYTF. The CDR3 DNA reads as TGTGCCAGCATCTCCGACATCGTGGGTGGCTACACCTTC.